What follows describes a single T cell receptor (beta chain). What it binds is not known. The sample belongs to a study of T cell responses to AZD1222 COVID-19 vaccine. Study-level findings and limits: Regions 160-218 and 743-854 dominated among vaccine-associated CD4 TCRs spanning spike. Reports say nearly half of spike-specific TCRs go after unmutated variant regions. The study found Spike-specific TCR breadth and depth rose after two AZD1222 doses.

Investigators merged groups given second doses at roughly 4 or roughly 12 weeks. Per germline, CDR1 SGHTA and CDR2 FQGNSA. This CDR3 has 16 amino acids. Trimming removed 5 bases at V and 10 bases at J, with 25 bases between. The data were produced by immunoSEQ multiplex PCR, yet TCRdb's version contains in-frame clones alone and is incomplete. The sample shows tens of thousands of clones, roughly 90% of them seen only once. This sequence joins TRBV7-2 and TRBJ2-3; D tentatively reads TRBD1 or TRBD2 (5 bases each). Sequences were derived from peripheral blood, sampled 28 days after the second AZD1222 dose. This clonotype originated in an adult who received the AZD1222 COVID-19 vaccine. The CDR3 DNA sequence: TGTGCCAGCAGCCCGTCCCGGGCCGGGGCTCATACGGCGCAGTATTTT. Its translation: CASSPSRAGAHTAQYF.